This passage covers 10 T cell receptor beta chains from one sample sequenced in a study of blood T cell repertoires in COVID-19. Profiling relied on immunoSEQ multiplex PCR, and the TCRdb table lists in-frame clones only, not all of them. The repertoire has approximately 170,000 clones, 85% of them found once; the top ten carry around 8.9%. Sequencing was done on a sample of peripheral blood. The receptors stem from a woman of 80 years or more with COVID-19, enrolled during active disease.

The rearrangement links TRBV5-1 to TRBJ1-1; D might be TRBD1 (5 bases). The CDR3 runs to 12 residues. CDR1 and CDR2 from the germline V gene are SGHRS and YFSETQ. V shed 0 bases and J shed 8 bases, with 8 bases lying between them. Here the CDR3 reads CASSLEGAEAFF. CDR3 sequence (DNA): TGCGCCAGCAGCTTGGAAGGGGCCGAAGCTTTCTTT.

The CDR3 nucleotides are TGTGCCAGCAGCTTAGCGCGTGAATCGGGTAACACCGGGGAGCTGTTTTTT. This translates into CASSLARESGNTGELFF. The chain uses TRBV7-8 and TRBJ2-2, with D unresolved. The germline V gene has CDR1 SGHVS and CDR2 FQNEAQ. The CDR3 extends over 17 amino acids. V was clipped by 0 bases and J by 2 bases, with 13 bases between them.

Comment on this clone: This may come from a read error, since a much larger clone is one base off. Other DNA sequences from this sample encode an identical CDR3 as well. The V gene is TRBV6-5, the J gene TRBJ1-2; 7 bases line up with TRBD1. J was trimmed by 2 bases and V by 6 bases; bases with no gene match: 3. CDR1 is MNHEY and CDR2 is SVGAGI in the germline V gene. The CDR3 sequence is 13 residues long. CDR3 sequence (DNA): TGTGCCAGCAGCTTGACAGGGAACTATGGCTACACCTTC. Its protein product is CASSLTGNYGYTF.

This chain joins TRBV28 and TRBJ1-5, with TRBD1 matching over 10 bases. V lost 8 bases and J lost 2; bases outside the gene matches: 6. Germline CDR1 and CDR2: MDHEN and SYDVKM. The CDR3 loop spans 15 amino acids. CDR3 sequence (DNA): TGTGCCAGCCACCGACAGGGGGCTGGCAATCAGCCCCAGCATTTT. Translation gives CASHRQGAGNQPQHF.

The rearrangement uses TRBV19 and TRBJ1-4; TRBD1 aligns across 9 bases. This CDR3 is 14 amino acids long. Trimming cost V 7 bases and J 8 bases; bases outside gene matches: 8. Germline V gene sequence: CDR1 LNHDA, CDR2 SQIVND (reference sequence). CDR3 nucleotides: TGTGCCAGTACCCCCGGGACAGGGAGCGAAAAACTGTTTTTT. Protein: CASTPGTGSEKLFF.

V and J are TRBV18 and TRBJ1-1; possibly TRBD1 for D (5 bases). Germline V lookup: CDR1 KGHSH, CDR2 LQKENI. The length of the CDR3 is 15 residues. V was pared by 3 bases and J by 14 bases, with 25 bases between. CDR3 sequence: CASSPPGRGTLRSFF. DNA for the CDR3: TGTGCCAGCTCACCCCCTGGCAGAGGGACTCTGAGATCGTTCTTT.

The chain carries TRBV5-1 and TRBJ2-2; tentatively, D is TRBD1 (5 bases). The CDR3 has 13 residues. Trimming removed 7 bases from V and 3 bases from J, with 10 bases in between. The germline V gene has CDR1 SGHRS and CDR2 YFSETQ. The DNA of the CDR3 is TGCGCCAGCCGTATACAGGACACCGGGGAGCTGTTTTTT. Translating gives CASRIQDTGELFF.

The chain joins TRBV14 to TRBJ1-1, with D possibly matching TRBD1 (5 bases). With 6 bases removed from V and 5 bases from J, the gap between germline ends came to 16 bases. CDR3 size: 14 residues. Germline loops: CDR1 SGHDN, CDR2 FVKESK. The DNA of the CDR3 is TGTGCCAGCAGACGTTCGGGGGTAGATACTGAAGCTTTCTTT. It encodes CASRRSGVDTEAFF.

The CDR3 bases are TGTGCCAGCAGTGAAGCGCGAGGACTAGCGCCGTACTTC. Residues: CASSEARGLAPYF. V gene TRBV6-1 combines with J gene TRBJ2-7; 9 bases are a match to TRBD2. The CDR3 length is 13 residues. V dropped 0 bases and J dropped 12; count of bases not matched to a gene: 6. Per the germline V gene, CDR1 is MNHNS and CDR2 is SASEGT.

The chain is built from TRBV5-1 and TRBJ1-4, with a tentative D call TRBD1 (6 bases). The V end was cut by 1 base, the J end by 5 bases, with 15 bases between. This CDR3 has 16 residues. Germline CDR1 and CDR2: SGHRS and YFSETQ. Here the CDR3 DNA reads TGCGCCAGCAGCTTGATTAGTATGACAGGCAATGAAAAACTGTTTTTT. Protein product: CASSLISMTGNEKLFF.